Below, 21 T cell receptor beta chains from the same sample are listed, as sequenced in a study of T cell changes during pregnancy in multiple sclerosis. Sequenced by immunoSEQ multiplex PCR; TCRdb stores in-frame clones only, minus some. The top ten clones hold 0.7% to 1% of a sample with over 70,000 clones, around 94% of them seen once. Sequencing used peripheral blood, obtained in the third trimester of pregnancy. Every receptor here comes from a female donor with multiple sclerosis, enrolled in a pregnancy study.

The V gene is TRBV7-9, the J gene TRBJ2-7; D is perhaps TRBD2 (5 bases). Germline CDR1 and CDR2: SEHNR and FQNEAQ (reference sequence). There are 12 residues in the CDR3. V was trimmed by 3 bases and J by 2 bases, leaving 5 bases between them. The CDR3: CASSFGAYEQYF. In nucleotides, the CDR3 is TGTGCCAGCAGCTTCGGGGCCTACGAGCAGTACTTC. Filled out from reference TRBV7-9 and TRBJ2-7, the complete variable domain reads DTGVSQNPRHKITKRGQNVTFRCDPISEHNRLYWYRQTLGQGPEFLTYFQNEAQLEKSRLLSDRFSAERPKGSFSTLEIQRTEQGDSAMYLCASSFGAYEQYFGPGTRLTVT.

The chain employs TRBV30 and TRBJ1-5; D is unresolved. This CDR3 is built from 12 residues. V dropped 0 bases and J dropped 4 bases, with 4 bases sitting between them. Germline V gene data show CDR1 as GTSNPN and CDR2 as SVGIG (reference sequence). The CDR3, as DNA: TGTGCCTGGAGTGTACATAATCAGCCCCAGCATTTT. Translated: CAWSVHNQPQHF.

V usage is TRBV15 and J usage is TRBJ2-1; TRBD2 matches 9 bases. Trimming cost V 4 bases and J 4 bases; bases outside gene matches: 14. Germline-derived CDR1 and CDR2 are LNHNV and YYDKDF (reference sequence). The CDR3 spans 18 residues. CDR3 in amino acids: CATSTTREAGGRYNEQFF. As DNA, the CDR3 is TGTGCCACCAGCACAACTAGAGAAGCGGGAGGAAGGTACAATGAGCAGTTCTTC.

The rearrangement links TRBV21-1 to TRBJ2-7; the table assigns TRBD2, which was not confirmed against the DNA. TRBV21-1 has pseudogene status. The CDR3 consists of 19 residues. The CDR3: CASSKSGREGWEFKYEQYF. CDR3 bases: TGTGCCAGCAGCAAGTCCGGGCGGGAGGGTTGGGAGTTTAAGTACGAGCAGTACTTC.

This sequence joins TRBV5-4 and TRBJ2-3; 7 bases are shared with TRBD2. The junction had 10 bases not matched to a gene; V was cut back by 0 bases and J by 6 bases. CDR3 length: 16 residues. The germline V gene encodes CDR1 SGHNT and CDR2 YYREEE (reference sequence). CDR3 amino acids: CASSLESGGGADTQYF. DNA of the CDR3: TGTGCCAGCAGCTTGGAGAGTGGCGGGGGAGCGGATACGCAGTATTTT.

The V gene is TRBV9, the J gene TRBJ1-1; no definite D call. The CDR3 totals 12 residues. Germline V gene data show CDR1 as SGDLS and CDR2 as YYNGEE. V was cut by 4 bases and J by 7 bases, with 11 bases left in between. The CDR3 region is CASSPPPVEAFF. The CDR3 nucleotides read TGTGCCAGCAGCCCACCTCCGGTTGAAGCTTTCTTT.

This clone was seen a handful of times. J is TRBJ2-7 and V is TRBV5-6, with 8 bases that match TRBD2. The CDR3 extends over 17 amino acids. Germline trimming cut 3 bases from V and 2 bases from J; bases unmatched to any gene: 13. Germline CDR1 is SGHDT and CDR2 is YYEEEE. The CDR3 sequence: CASSSKPPPGGTYEQYF. The CDR3 region has the DNA TGTGCCAGCAGCTCCAAACCCCCCCCGGGAGGGACCTACGAGCAGTACTTC.

V usage is TRBV10-3 and J usage is TRBJ1-2; D gene uncertain. The CDR3 length is 15 residues. The germline V gene has CDR1 ENHRY and CDR2 SYGVKD. Trimming cost V 7 bases and J 1 base, with 16 bases left between them. CDR3 loop: CAITSDLGGNYGYTF. The CDR3 DNA follows: TGTGCCATCACTTCTGACTTGGGTGGTAACTATGGCTACACCTTC.

The chain joins TRBV5-4 to TRBJ1-1, with D possibly matching TRBD1 (6 bases). Looked up from germline, CDR1 is SGHNT and CDR2 is YYREEE (reference sequence). V was cut by 5 bases and J by 1 base, with 9 bases left in between. The CDR3 contains 13 residues. In DNA form, the CDR3 reads TGTGCCAGCAGACCACAGGGGAACACTGAAGCTTTCTTT. Protein product: CASRPQGNTEAFF.

The CDR3 region has the DNA TGTGCCAGCAGTGAACTTGGCGGGAGGGCCTGGGATACGCAGTATTTT. Translation gives CASSELGGRAWDTQYF. The chain recombines TRBV6-1 with TRBJ2-3, with 9 nucleotides matching TRBD2. This CDR3 is 16 amino acids long. The germline V gene has CDR1 MNHNS and CDR2 SASEGT. J was trimmed by 6 bases and V by 2 bases; bases with no gene match: 9.

The V and J genes are TRBV27 and TRBJ2-1; the D gene is possibly TRBD2 (7 bases). This CDR3 is built from 15 residues. Germline V gene data show CDR1 as MNHEY and CDR2 as SMNVEV (reference sequence). Trimming shortened V by 2 bases and J by 6 bases, and 14 bases separated the two germline ends. CDR3 DNA: TGTGCCAGCAGTTTACAAGGGGGGGGGTTCAATGAGCAGTTCTTC. As protein: CASSLQGGGFNEQFF.

The genes are TRBV28 and TRBJ2-7; perhaps TRBD1 as D (5 bases). V shed 2 bases and J shed 2 bases, with 7 bases lying between them. The CDR3 has 13 amino acids. Germline V CDR1 and CDR2: MDHEN, SYDVKM. Here the CDR3 reads CASSLTGAYEQYF. The CDR3 DNA is TGTGCCAGCAGTTTAACAGGAGCCTACGAGCAGTACTTC.

The chain is built from TRBV10-2 and TRBJ2-2, with 12 bases matching TRBD2. The V and J ends lost 4 bases and 6 bases, in that order; junction bases with no gene match: 3. There are 15 residues in the CDR3. From germline, CDR1 is WSHSY and CDR2 SAAADI. CDR3 sequence (DNA): TGCGCCAGCAGTGTAAGACTAGCGGGAGCCGGGGAGCTGTTTTTT. It specifies CASSVRLAGAGELFF.

The chain joins TRBV5-1 to TRBJ1-2; 7 bases line up with TRBD1. V shed 5 bases, J shed 6 bases, and the junction held 13 bases outside the gene matches. The germline CDR1 and CDR2 sequences are SGHRS and YFSETQ. The length of the CDR3 is 15 residues. In DNA, the CDR3 is TGCGCCAGCAGTTCTAAATTCGACAGGGACGATGGCTACACCTTC. It encodes CASSSKFDRDDGYTF.

CDR3 sequence: CASSPSTGELFF. Written as DNA, the CDR3 is TGTGCCAGCAGCCCGTCCACCGGGGAGCTGTTTTTT. The V call is TRBV7-2, the J call TRBJ2-2, with D hard to call. The CDR3 loop spans 12 amino acids. CDR1 and CDR2 from the germline V gene are SGHTA and FQGNSA. Between the trimmed V and J ends, which lost 5 bases and 4 bases, there was a span of 5 bases.

The rearrangement links TRBV5-1 to TRBJ2-7, with a possible D match to TRBD2 (6 bases). CDR3 length: 14 residues. The V gene's germline CDR1 is SGHRS and CDR2 YFSETQ. Trimming shortened V by 2 bases and J by 5 bases, and 14 bases separated the two germline ends. DNA for the CDR3: TGCGCCAGCAGCTTCATTGGAGGGGTTCACGAGCAGTACTTC. It yields the protein CASSFIGGVHEQYF. Full variable domain (remainder filled in from reference TRBV5-1 and TRBJ2-7): KAGVTQTPRYLIKTRGQQVTLSCSPISGHRSVSWYQQTPGQGLQFLFEYFSETQRNKGNFPGRFSGRQFSNSRSEMNVSTLELGDSALYLCASSFIGGVHEQYFGPGTRLTVT.

The rearrangement joins TRBV10-2 to TRBJ1-1; D possibly corresponds to TRBD1 (5 bases). CDR1 and CDR2 (germline): WSHSY, SAAADI. Between the trimmed V and J ends, which lost 7 bases and 1 base, there was a span of 13 bases. This CDR3 comprises 14 residues. CDR3 nucleotide sequence: TGCGCCAGCAACTGGGGGGATGGGAACACTGAAGCTTTCTTT. Residues: CASNWGDGNTEAFF.

The V call is TRBV7-2, the J call TRBJ2-2; TRBD1 agrees at 9 bases. The ends lost 5 bases at V and 1 base at J; junction bases unmatched: 8. CDR1 is SGHTA, CDR2 FQGNSA, per germline. The CDR3 runs 17 residues. Here the CDR3 DNA reads TGTGCCAGCAGCAAACACCCGGGACAGGGGAACACCGGGGAGCTGTTTTTT. This gives the protein CASSKHPGQGNTGELFF. Full variable domain (outside the CDR3, taken from reference TRBV7-2 and TRBJ2-2): GAGVSQSPSNKVTEKGKDVELRCDPISGHTALYWYRQSLGQGLEFLIYFQGNSAPDKSGLPSDRFSAERTGGSVSTLTIQRTQQEDSAVYLCASSKHPGQGNTGELFFGEGSRLTVL.

This clone is a singleton in its sample. The chain combines TRBV11-2 with TRBJ1-2; D ambiguous. Germline assignment: CDR1 SGHAT and CDR2 FQNNGV. Deletions cut 0 bases from V and 2 bases from J, with 10 bases between. The CDR3 consists of 15 residues. The CDR3 region has the DNA TGTGCCAGCAGCTTAGATCCCGGGTCCAACTATGGCTACACCTTC. Translated, it gives CASSLDPGSNYGYTF.

J is TRBJ2-7 and V is TRBV4-2, with 7 bases matching TRBD1. Losses at the gene ends were 7 bases for V and 1 base for J; bases not matched to a gene: 4. CDR1 and CDR2 from the germline V gene are LGHNA and YNFKEQ. The CDR3 contains 13 residues. The CDR3 bases are TGTGCCAGCATGGCAGGGGGATCCTACGAGCAGTACTTC. Protein product: CASMAGGSYEQYF.

CDR3 DNA sequence: TGCGCCAGCAGCCAAGAGACCGGGGTAGGTGTCTATGGCTACACCTTC. Translated: CASSQETGVGVYGYTF. The chain carries TRBV4-3 and TRBJ1-2; D unclear. CDR1 and CDR2 from the germline V gene are LGHNA and YSLEER. V was trimmed by 0 bases and J by 4 bases, leaving 15 bases between them. The CDR3 is made up of 16 amino acids.